The following is a T cell receptor (beta chain) sequence with its context. Allocation to cohorts depended on clinical history reported by the participants. The CDR3 runs 16 residues. The V end lost 7 bases, the J end lost 2 bases, and 21 bases lay between the germline ends. Germline-derived CDR1 and CDR2 are MDHEN and SYDVKM. This entry belongs to a study of blood T cell repertoires in COVID-19. Authors' processing steps: Estimated nucleated cell counts came from reference gene primer amplification. Profiled with immunoSEQ multiplex PCR; TCRdb holds only in-frame clones, not every one. V, J and clone size derive from that table, while D and trimming were established from the DNA sequence. Of about 170,000 clones in the sample, around 79% were seen once.

The specimen sequenced was PBMCs or T cells enriched from blood (not recorded which). V gene TRBV28 combines with J gene TRBJ2-7; weak D call: TRBD2 (6 bases). The source is a woman aged 70-85 years in a cohort exposed to, infected with or recovered from COVID-19 (not recorded which). The CDR3 reads CASMEGGLRFTYEQYF. The CDR3, as DNA: TGTGCCAGCATGGAGGGAGGACTTAGATTCACCTACGAGCAGTACTTC.